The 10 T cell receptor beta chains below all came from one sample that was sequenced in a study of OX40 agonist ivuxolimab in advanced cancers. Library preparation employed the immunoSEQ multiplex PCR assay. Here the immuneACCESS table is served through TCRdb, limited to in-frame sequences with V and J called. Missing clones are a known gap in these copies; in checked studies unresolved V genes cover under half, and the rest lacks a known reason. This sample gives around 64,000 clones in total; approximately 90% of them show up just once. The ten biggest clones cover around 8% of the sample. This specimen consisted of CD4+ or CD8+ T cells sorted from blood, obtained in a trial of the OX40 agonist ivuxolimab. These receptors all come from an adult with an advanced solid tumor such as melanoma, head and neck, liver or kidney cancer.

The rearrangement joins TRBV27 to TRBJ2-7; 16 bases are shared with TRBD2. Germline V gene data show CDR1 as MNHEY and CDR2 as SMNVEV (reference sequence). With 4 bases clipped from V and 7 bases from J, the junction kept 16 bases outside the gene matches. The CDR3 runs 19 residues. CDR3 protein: CASSSLFLGTSGGEGEQYF. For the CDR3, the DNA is TGTGCCAGCAGTTCCCTCTTCCTCGGGACTAGCGGGGGGGAAGGGGAGCAGTACTTC.

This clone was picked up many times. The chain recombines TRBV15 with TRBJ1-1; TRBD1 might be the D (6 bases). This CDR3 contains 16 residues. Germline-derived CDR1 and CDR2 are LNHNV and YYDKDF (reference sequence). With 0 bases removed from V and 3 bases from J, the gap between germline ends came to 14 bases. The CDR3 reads CATSREGGRGDTEAFF. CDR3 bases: TGTGCCACCAGCAGAGAAGGGGGGCGAGGGGACACTGAAGCTTTCTTT. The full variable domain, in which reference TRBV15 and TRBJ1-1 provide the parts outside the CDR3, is DAMVIQNPRYQVTQFGKPVTLSCSQTLNHNVMYWYQQKSSQAPKLLFHYYDKDFNNEADTPDNFQSRRPNTSFCFLDIRSPGLGDTAMYLCATSREGGRGDTEAFFGQGTRLTVV.

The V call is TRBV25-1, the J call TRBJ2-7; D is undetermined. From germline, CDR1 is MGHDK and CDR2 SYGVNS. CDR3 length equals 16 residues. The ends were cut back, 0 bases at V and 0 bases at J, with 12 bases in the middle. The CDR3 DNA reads TGTGCCAGCAGTGAATATACGCGTACCTTCTCCTACGAGCAGTACTTC. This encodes CASSEYTRTFSYEQYF.

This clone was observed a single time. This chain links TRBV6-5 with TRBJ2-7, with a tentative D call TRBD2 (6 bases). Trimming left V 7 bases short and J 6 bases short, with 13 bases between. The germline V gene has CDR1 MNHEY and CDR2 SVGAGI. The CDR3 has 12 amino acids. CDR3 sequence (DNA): TGTGCCAGCACCGAACCGGGGGTCGAGCAGTACTTC. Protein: CASTEPGVEQYF.

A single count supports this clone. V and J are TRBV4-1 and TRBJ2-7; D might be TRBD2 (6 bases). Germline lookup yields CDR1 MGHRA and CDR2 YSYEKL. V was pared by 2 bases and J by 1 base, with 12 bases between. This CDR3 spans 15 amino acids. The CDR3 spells CASSQSGLGSYEQYF. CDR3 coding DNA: TGCGCCAGCAGCCAATCGGGACTGGGATCCTACGAGCAGTACTTC.

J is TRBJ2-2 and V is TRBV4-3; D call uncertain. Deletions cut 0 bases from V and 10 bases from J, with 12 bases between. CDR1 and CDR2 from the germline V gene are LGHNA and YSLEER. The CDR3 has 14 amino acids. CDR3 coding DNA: TGCGCCAGCAGCCAAGATCGAACAATAATGGAGCTGTTTTTT. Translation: CASSQDRTIMELFF.

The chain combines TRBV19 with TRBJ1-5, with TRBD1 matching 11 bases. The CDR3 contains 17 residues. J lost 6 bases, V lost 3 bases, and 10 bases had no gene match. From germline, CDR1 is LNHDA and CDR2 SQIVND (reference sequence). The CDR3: CASSMNTWDRGVQPQHF. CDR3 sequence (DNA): TGTGCCAGTAGTATGAATACCTGGGACAGGGGGGTTCAGCCCCAGCATTTT.

CDR3 residues: CASSLRTGEQYF. The CDR3 DNA is TGCGCCAGCAGCCTTAGGACAGGAGAGCAGTACTTC. This rearrangement joins TRBV4-1 to TRBJ2-7, with 7 bases that match TRBD1. Germline values: CDR1 MGHRA, CDR2 YSYEKL. This CDR3 contains 12 residues. V shed 4 bases and J 7 bases; nucleotides not matched to a gene: 4.

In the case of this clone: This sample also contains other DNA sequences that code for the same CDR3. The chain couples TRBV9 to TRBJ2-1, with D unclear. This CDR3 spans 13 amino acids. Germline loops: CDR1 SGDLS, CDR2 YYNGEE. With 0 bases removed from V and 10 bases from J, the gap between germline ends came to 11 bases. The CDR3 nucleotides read TGTGCCAGCAGCGTAGGAGGTGGAGACGAGCAGTTCTTC. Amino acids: CASSVGGGDEQFF.

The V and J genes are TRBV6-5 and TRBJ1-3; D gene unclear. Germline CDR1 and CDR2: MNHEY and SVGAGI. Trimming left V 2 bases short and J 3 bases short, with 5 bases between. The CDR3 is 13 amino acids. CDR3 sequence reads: CASSYGVGNTIYF. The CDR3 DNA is TGTGCCAGCAGTTACGGGGTTGGAAACACCATATATTTT.